The next 24 T cell receptor beta chains were all read from a single sample in a study of human T cells and chemical hapten exposure (dated by TCRdb to 2020 to 2023). Library method: RACE. Sequencer: NextSeq 500. The public sequencing data were trimmed at Q25 with fastp and processed into clonotypes with MiXCR by TCRdb, which kept only in-frame beta chains. Rows are unified per CDR3 protein, each entry keeping the most common DNA and genes. The sample includes roughly 380,000 distinct CDR3 sequences, with about 5.1% observed a single time. 2.6% of the sample comes from the top ten. What this sample's time point label stands for: pre-sensitization, week 0. The treatment or condition tag for this specimen amounts to: therapeutic diphenylcyclopropenone sensitization with weekly scalp DPC. Sequenced here: whole blood, sampled in connection with sensitization to the hapten diphenylcyclopropenone (DPC). Source of these receptors: a woman aged 50 to 60 with alopecia areata. Some clones in this sample may be carry-over from other donors' samples.

The chain combines TRBV20-1 with TRBJ1-5, with 7 bases that match TRBD1. With V trimmed by 5 bases and J by 2 bases, 6 bases remained unmatched. The CDR3 sequence is 14 residues long. Germline CDR1 DFQATT, CDR2 SNEGSKA (reference sequence). The CDR3 sequence is CSAGGGTGNQPQHF. CDR3 nucleotides: TGCAGTGCTGGAGGGGGGACAGGCAATCAGCCCCAGCATTTT.

This clonotype was found a few times. This rearrangement joins TRBV2 to TRBJ1-3; D ambiguous. The V gene's germline CDR1 is SNHLY and CDR2 FYNNEI. The CDR3 sequence is 14 residues long. V dropped 0 bases and J dropped 4 bases, with 7 bases sitting between them. This chain's CDR3 is CASSEAFLGNTIYF. Here the CDR3 DNA reads TGTGCCAGCAGTGAAGCTTTTTTGGGAAACACCATATATTTT.

This clonotype was found many times. This sequence joins TRBV5-1 and TRBJ1-2; D call uncertain. V was trimmed by 3 bases and J by 1 base, leaving 10 bases between them. Per germline, CDR1 SGHRS and CDR2 YFSETQ. CDR3 size: 14 residues. CDR3 amino acids: CASSSAQNNYGYTF. CDR3 nucleotide sequence: TGCGCCAGCAGCTCGGCCCAAAATAACTATGGCTACACCTTC.

The chain has TRBV29-1 and TRBJ1-1, with D maybe TRBD1 (5 bases). This CDR3 is built from 12 residues. CDR1 and CDR2 (germline): SQVTM, ANQGSEA. V dropped 4 bases and J dropped 4 bases, with 10 bases sitting between them. In DNA form, the CDR3 reads TGCAGCGTTGTGGTTGGGGGCACTGAAGCTTTCTTT. This translates into CSVVVGGTEAFF.

This clonotype was seen more than once but under ten times. The chain uses TRBV6-1 and TRBJ1-6; TRBD1 matches at 8 bases. Germline-derived CDR1 and CDR2 are MNHNS and SASEGT. The CDR3 loop spans 15 amino acids. Trimming at V came to 9 bases and at J to 9 bases, leaving 13 bases not matched to a gene. The CDR3 coding sequence is TGTGCCAGTTCCCTCCGAGGGACAGGCTCTTCACCCCTCCACTTT. Translated: CASSLRGTGSSPLHF.

This clonotype was counted ten times or more. The rearrangement links TRBV18 to TRBJ2-3; the match to TRBD2 covers 7 bases. Unmatched junction bases numbered 3, after V lost 3 bases and J lost 6 bases. Germline V lookup: CDR1 KGHSH, CDR2 LQKENI. The length of the CDR3 is 13 residues. Written as DNA, the CDR3 is TGTGCCAGCTCACCCACCGGGAGGGATACGCAGTATTTT. Residues: CASSPTGRDTQYF.

This clonotype was detected ten times or more. This rearrangement joins TRBV2 to TRBJ2-2; the D is unclear. Trimming pared 8 bases from V and 5 bases from J, leaving 6 bases between. There are 11 residues in the CDR3. Germline CDR1 is SNHLY and CDR2 is FYNNEI. The CDR3: CASRWTGELFF. The CDR3 bases are TGTGCCAGCCGTTGGACCGGGGAGCTGTTTTTT. The full variable domain, in which reference TRBV2 and TRBJ2-2 provide the parts outside the CDR3, is EPEVTQTPSHQVTQMGQEVILRCVPISNHLYFYWYRQILGQKVEFLVSFYNNEISEKSEIFDDQFSVERPDGSNFTLKIRSTKLEDSAMYFCASRWTGELFFGEGSRLTVL.

This clonotype was recorded many times. The chain's CDR3 is CASSSRGGLEQFF. In DNA form, the CDR3 reads TGTGCCAGCAGCTCCCGGGGGGGGCTTGAGCAGTTCTTC. The rearrangement joins TRBV7-2 to TRBJ2-1, with TRBD2 matching over 8 bases. The V and J ends lost 4 bases and 9 bases, in that order; junction bases with no gene match: 5. In germline, CDR1 is SGHTA, CDR2 FQGNSA. The CDR3 sequence is 13 residues long.

This clonotype showed up just a few times. This chain uses TRBV6-5 with TRBJ2-7; D is perhaps TRBD1 (6 bases). Trimming stripped 6 bases from V and 2 bases from J, with 17 bases between. The CDR3 spans 15 residues. CDR1 is MNHEY, CDR2 SVGAGI, per germline. CDR3 sequence reads: CASSKATGNPYEQYF. Here the CDR3 DNA reads TGTGCCAGCAGCAAAGCGACAGGTAACCCCTACGAGCAGTACTTC.

CDR3 in amino acids: CSATYRLGADSPLHF. The CDR3 bases are TGCAGTGCTACCTACAGATTAGGGGCTGATTCACCCCTCCACTTT. The chain uses TRBV20-1 and TRBJ1-6, with D perhaps TRBD1 (5 bases). CDR3 length equals 15 residues. The V end lost 4 bases, the J end lost 8 bases, and 18 bases lay between the germline ends. The germline gives CDR1 DFQATT, CDR2 SNEGSKA (reference sequence).

This clonotype appeared many times. This chain uses TRBV10-3 with TRBJ2-7; D remains unclear. From germline, CDR1 is ENHRY and CDR2 SYGVKD. The CDR3 is 11 amino acids. With 6 bases removed from V and 5 bases from J, the gap between germline ends came to 8 bases. This chain's CDR3 is CAISEVHEQYF. CDR3 bases: TGTGCCATCAGCGAGGTCCACGAGCAGTACTTC.

In this sample, this clonotype turned up many times. This chain connects TRBV7-6 to TRBJ2-3; the match to TRBD1 covers 9 bases. The CDR3 sequence is 15 residues long. The V segment lost 5 bases and the J segment 7 bases; nucleotides outside the gene matches: 10. Looked up from germline, CDR1 is SGHVS and CDR2 is FNYEAQ. The CDR3: CASSHTGGAGNTQYF. DNA for the CDR3: TGTGCCAGCAGCCATACAGGGGGCGCCGGGAATACGCAGTATTTT.

This clonotype has at least ten counts. The chain employs TRBV12-3 or TRBV12-4 and TRBJ1-5, with 8 bases identical to TRBD1. CDR3 length: 14 amino acids. V dropped 3 bases and J dropped 4; count of bases not matched to a gene: 2. The CDR3, as DNA: TGTGCCAGCAGTTTTCAGGGGGCGAATCAGCCCCAGCATTTT. The encoded protein is CASSFQGANQPQHF.

The chain couples TRBV6-6 to TRBJ1-5; D gene uncertain. The CDR3 runs 14 residues. Deletions cut 0 bases from V and 7 bases from J, with 10 bases between. Germline V CDR1 and CDR2: MNHNY, SVGAGI (reference sequence). DNA for the CDR3: TGTGCCAGCAGTTACTCAGGGAAGGGACAGCCCCAGCATTTT. Translated: CASSYSGKGQPQHF.

The V and J genes are TRBV5-1 and TRBJ2-7; 7 bases match TRBD1. Per germline, CDR1 SGHRS and CDR2 YFSETQ. The CDR3 extends over 12 amino acids. Trimming took 3 bases from V and 6 from J; bases not matched to a gene: 3. DNA of the CDR3: TGCGCCAGCAGCTCCGGGACAGCCGAGCAGTACTTC. This encodes CASSSGTAEQYF. Complete variable domain (other parts from reference TRBV5-1 and TRBJ2-7): KAGVTQTPRYLIKTRGQQVTLSCSPISGHRSVSWYQQTPGQGLQFLFEYFSETQRNKGNFPGRFSGRQFSNSRSEMNVSTLELGDSALYLCASSSGTAEQYFGPGTRLTVT.

This clonotype was seen a few times. This chain joins TRBV12-3 or TRBV12-4 and TRBJ1-5, with 7 bases identical to TRBD1. The CDR3 loop spans 14 amino acids. J was trimmed by 3 bases and V by 6 bases; bases with no gene match: 5. CDR3: CASSRQGNNQPQHF. The DNA for the CDR3 is TGTGCCAGCAGCCGACAGGGAAACAATCAGCCCCAGCATTTT.

This clonotype was recorded many times. This chain joins TRBV7-9 and TRBJ2-7, with 8 bases identical to TRBD1. Germline CDR1 is SEHNR and CDR2 is FQNEAQ (reference sequence). CDR3 length: 15 amino acids. J lost 6 bases, V lost 0 bases, and 7 bases had no gene match. The CDR3 spells CASSLAGTGRAEQYF. Written as DNA, the CDR3 is TGTGCCAGCAGCTTAGCCGGGACAGGTCGGGCCGAGCAGTACTTC.

This clonotype was seen ten or more times. V gene TRBV7-2 combines with J gene TRBJ2-3; D remains ambiguous. Germline V CDR1 and CDR2: SGHTA, FQGNSA. The CDR3 length is 14 residues. Trimming took 6 bases from V and 3 from J, leaving 13 bases between them. CDR3 in DNA: TGTGCCAGCAGTCCCCCACCCCTAACAGATACGCAGTATTTT. Residues: CASSPPPLTDTQYF.

The table lists this clonotype with a few counts. The V gene is TRBV28, the J gene TRBJ2-3; 7 positions agree with TRBD2. CDR3 length equals 13 residues. With V trimmed by 2 bases and J by 8 bases, 4 bases remained unmatched. The V gene's germline CDR1 is MDHEN and CDR2 SYDVKM. CDR3 protein: CASSLSGEGTQYF. CDR3 nucleotides: TGTGCCAGCAGTTTAAGCGGGGAAGGTACGCAGTATTTT.

This clonotype turned up a few times. This chain connects TRBV4-1 to TRBJ1-2; D unresolved. V was trimmed by 8 bases and J by 4 bases, leaving 20 bases between them. The CDR3 is 15 amino acids. From germline, CDR1 is MGHRA and CDR2 YSYEKL. The CDR3 bases are TGCGCCAGCCTAGGGCCAGGCGCCGATGCCTATGGCTACACCTTC. As protein: CASLGPGADAYGYTF.

V usage is TRBV20-1 and J usage is TRBJ1-6; D is ambiguous. This CDR3 is 16 amino acids long. Germline-derived CDR1 and CDR2 are DFQATT and SNEGSKA (reference sequence). V lost 5 bases and J lost 10, with 24 bases in between. The CDR3 region has the DNA TGCAGTGCTCGCCCCTACGGACGCCCGGAGAACTCACCCCTCCACTTT. Translating gives CSARPYGRPENSPLHF.

This clonotype appeared a few times. V is TRBV6-5 and J is TRBJ2-7, with D tentatively TRBD1 or TRBD2 (5 bases each). V was pared by 3 bases and J by 3 bases, with 12 bases between. The germline V gene encodes CDR1 MNHEY and CDR2 SVGAGI. The CDR3 length is 14 residues. The CDR3 coding sequence is TGTGCCAGCAGTTATCAGGGAGCGGTCTACGAGCAGTACTTC. Its protein product is CASSYQGAVYEQYF.

Only a few counts were recorded for this clonotype. The chain is built from TRBV12-5 and TRBJ1-5, with 11 bases aligning to TRBD1. V lost 3 bases and J lost 8; bases outside the gene matches: 3. Germline V gene sequence: CDR1 LGHNT, CDR2 FRNRAP. The CDR3 covers 14 residues. The CDR3 protein is CASGFWTGGKPQHF. Here the CDR3 DNA reads TGTGCTAGTGGTTTTTGGACAGGGGGCAAGCCCCAGCATTTT.

In this sample, this clonotype turned up many times. V and J are TRBV27 and TRBJ1-1, with D possibly being TRBD1 (5 bases). Between the trimmed V and J ends, which lost 8 bases and 4 bases, there was a span of 14 bases. Looked up from germline, CDR1 is MNHEY and CDR2 is SMNVEV (reference sequence). The CDR3 runs to 13 residues. The CDR3 nucleotides are TGTGCCAGCTCGCAGGGTCGAGGCACTGAAGCTTTCTTT. This translates into CASSQGRGTEAFF.